This T cell receptor (beta chain) was identified during a study of vaccination and CD4 T cells after COVID-19. Study at large: Post-COVID samples were collected a median 101 days following diagnosis, spanning 35 to 161.

In regard to this clonotype: Its antigen remains unknown.

Oncomine TCR Beta short-read sequencing was applied to DNA from cultured CD4+ T cells. TCRdb independently ran MiXCR on the PCR reads; one entry per CDR3 protein. The sample has about 12,000 distinct CDR3 sequences; 53% are singletons. Germline loops: CDR1 DFQATT, CDR2 SNEGSKA (reference sequence). J gave up 2 bases and V 1 base, and 3 bases lay outside the gene matches. This CDR3 has 14 amino acids. The study, taken as a whole, reports: The study found that a median 86.3% of reactive clones in convalescent patients appeared only post-vaccination.

As for treatment: roughly nine-day PBMC culture with coronavirus spike peptide pools or control peptides (ViraFEST assay). This chain connects TRBV20-1 to TRBJ2-7; 9 bases line up with TRBD2. The sequence was obtained from a human donor who had recovered from COVID-19. Sequencing used CD4+ T cells from blood, cultured in vitro. The CDR3 here is CSARVAGGPYEQYF. The CDR3 DNA follows: TGCAGTGCTAGAGTGGCGGGAGGGCCCTACGAGCAGTACTTC.